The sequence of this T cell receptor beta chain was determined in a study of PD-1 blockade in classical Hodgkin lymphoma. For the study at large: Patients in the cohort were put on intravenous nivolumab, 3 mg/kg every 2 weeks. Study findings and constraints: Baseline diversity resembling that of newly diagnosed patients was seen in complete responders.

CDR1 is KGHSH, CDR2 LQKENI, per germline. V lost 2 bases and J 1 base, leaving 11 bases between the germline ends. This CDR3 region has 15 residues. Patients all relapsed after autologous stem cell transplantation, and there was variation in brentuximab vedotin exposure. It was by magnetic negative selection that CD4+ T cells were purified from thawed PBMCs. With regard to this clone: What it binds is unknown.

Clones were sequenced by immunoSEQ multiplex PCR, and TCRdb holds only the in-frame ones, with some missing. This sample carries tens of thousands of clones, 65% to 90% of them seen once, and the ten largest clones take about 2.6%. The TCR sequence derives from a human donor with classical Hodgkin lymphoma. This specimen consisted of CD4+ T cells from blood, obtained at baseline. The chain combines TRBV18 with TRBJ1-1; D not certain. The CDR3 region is CASSPSIHANTEAFF. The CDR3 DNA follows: TGTGCCAGCTCACCATCTATACACGCGAACACTGAAGCTTTCTTT.